This T cell receptor beta chain was retrieved from a study of long-term antiretroviral therapy in people with HIV. About this clone: Its antigen remains unknown.

General study findings and limits: All time points showed a repertoire dominated by clones expanded before ART.

All donors provided no fewer than one pre-ART and no fewer than two post-ART PBMC samples. Germline V CDR1 and CDR2: SGDLS, YYNGEE. The V gene lost 4 bases and the J gene lost 8 bases, with 12 bases spanning the gap. This CDR3 is 13 amino acids long. The authors ran the immunoSEQ assay, v3.0, at survey level. Libraries were prepared by immunoSEQ multiplex PCR; TCRdb keeps only in-frame clonotypes and omits some of them. The sample gives fewer than 30,000 clones, approximately 90% of which show up once; more than 8.5% is in the top ten. Here the sequenced sample was unsorted PBMCs, taken 1.8 years before starting antiretroviral therapy. This TCR came from a man aged 50 or older with HIV. This sequence joins TRBV9 and TRBJ2-2; D uncertain. The CDR3 protein is CASSSVVHGELFF. CDR3 DNA sequence: TGTGCCAGCAGCTCCGTAGTTCATGGGGAGCTGTTTTTT.